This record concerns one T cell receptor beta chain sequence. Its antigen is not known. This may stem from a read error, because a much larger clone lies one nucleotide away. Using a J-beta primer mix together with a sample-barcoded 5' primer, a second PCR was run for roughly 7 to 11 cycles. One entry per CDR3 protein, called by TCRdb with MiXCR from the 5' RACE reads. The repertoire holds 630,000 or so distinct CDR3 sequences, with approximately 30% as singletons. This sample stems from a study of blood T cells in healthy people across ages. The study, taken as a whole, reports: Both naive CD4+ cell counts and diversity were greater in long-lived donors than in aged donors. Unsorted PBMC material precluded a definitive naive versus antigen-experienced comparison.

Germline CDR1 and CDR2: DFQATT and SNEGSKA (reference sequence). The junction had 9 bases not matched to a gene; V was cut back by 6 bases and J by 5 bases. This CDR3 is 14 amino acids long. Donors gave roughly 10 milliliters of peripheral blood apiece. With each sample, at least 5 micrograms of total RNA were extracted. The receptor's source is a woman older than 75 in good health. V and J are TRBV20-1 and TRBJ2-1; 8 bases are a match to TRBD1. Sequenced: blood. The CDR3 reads CSAQDRVPHNEQFF. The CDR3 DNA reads TGCAGTGCCCAGGACAGGGTCCCCCACAATGAGCAGTTCTTC.